The rows below give T cell receptor beta chains drawn from one sample of a study of shared clonotypes between healthy human individuals. This table comes from immunoSEQ multiplex PCR, and its TCRdb copy is limited to in-frame clones, with some not included. The sample lists fewer than 850,000 clones, 90% occurring once. Sequenced: memory CD8+ T cells from PBMCs. The source of these receptors is a young man in good health. Some clones in this sample may be carry-over from other donors' samples. The CDR3 runs from the conserved cysteine through the conserved F or W. The D gene is left open where the match is weak. Clone size is not always given. Where it is, it says once, few, many or a class for expanded clones.

>TRBD2|.|TRBJ2-7|TRBV9
CASSVGGGRDLYEQYF
TGTGCCAGCAGCGTAGGCGGCGGGAGGGACCTATACGAGCAGTACTTC
>.|.|TRBJ1-5|TRBV19
CASKGPGSPQPQHF
TGTGCCAGTAAGGGCCCCGGGTCGCCTCAGCCCCAGCATTTT
>TRBD1|.|TRBJ2-4|TRBV27
CASSLSDRAIQYF
TGTGCCAGCAGTCTGTCGGACAGGGCCATTCAGTACTTC
>.|.|TRBJ2-3|TRBV9
CASSVAIALQADTQYF
TGTGCCAGCAGCGTAGCTATAGCGCTACAGGCAGATACGCAGTATTTT
>TRBD1|once|TRBJ1-1|TRBV19
CASSIDTGARNTEAFF
TGTGCCAGTAGTATCGATACAGGGGCACGGAACACTGAAGCTTTCTTT
>.|.|TRBJ1-4|TRBV27
CASWTATKEKLFF
TGTGCCAGCTGGACTGCTACGAAGGAAAAACTGTTTTTT
>.|.|TRBJ2-7|TRBV4-3
CASSQDISLSYEQYF
TGCGCCAGCAGCCAAGATATATCCCTGTCCTACGAGCAGTACTTC
>TRBD1|.|TRBJ2-1|TRBV5-1
CASSPRYNRGSGNEQFF
TGCGCCAGCAGCCCACGATATAACAGGGGGTCGGGCAATGAGCAGTTCTTC
>TRBD2|.|TRBJ2-7|TRBV27
CASSSPRTSLYEQYF
TGTGCCAGCAGTTCCCCTCGGACTAGTTTATACGAGCAGTACTTC
>.|.|TRBJ2-1|TRBV28
CASILGVSYNEQFF
TGTGCCAGCATTTTAGGCGTTTCCTACAATGAGCAGTTCTTC
>.|.|TRBJ2-7|TRBV7-9
CASSLAGEQYF
TGTGCCAGCAGCCTTGCGGGCGAGCAGTACTTC
>.|.|TRBJ2-1|TRBV4-3
CASSQDSRSSYNEQFF
TGCGCCAGCAGCCAAGATTCCCGTAGCTCCTACAATGAGCAGTTCTTC
>TRBD2|.|TRBJ2-5|TRBV9
CASSTRTSGIGETQYF
TGTGCCAGCAGCACGCGGACTAGCGGGATCGGGGAGACCCAGTACTTC
>.|few|TRBJ1-2|TRBV20-1
CSARGPGYTF
TGCAGTGCTCGTGGACCTGGCTACACCTTC
>TRBD1|.|TRBJ2-7|TRBV10-3
CAISDSGQGTPRRSYEQYF
TGTGCCATCAGTGATTCAGGACAGGGGACGCCTCGGCGTTCTTACGAGCAGTACTTC
>.|.|TRBJ2-3|TRBV10-3
CAISEEGGAATDTQYF
TGTGCCATCAGTGAGGAGGGGGGGGCGGCCACAGATACGCAGTATTTT
>.|.|TRBJ2-4|TRBV18
CASSPLGAWVRAKNIQYF
TGTGCCAGCTCACCGCTCGGGGCATGGGTGAGGGCCAAAAACATTCAGTACTTC
>TRBD1|.|TRBJ2-5|TRBV5-1
CASSRDRGLQETQYF
TGCGCCAGCAGTAGGGACAGGGGTTTGCAAGAGACCCAGTACTTC
>.|.|TRBJ2-3|TRBV29-1
CSVGPSSFTDTQYF
TGCAGCGTTGGTCCTTCCAGTTTCACAGATACGCAGTATTTT
>TRBD2|.|TRBJ2-1|TRBV7-9
CIIAGDNEQFF
TGTATAATAGCGGGAGACAATGAGCAGTTCTTC
>.|.|TRBJ2-1|TRBV5-8
CASSLGSSYEQFF
TGTGCCAGCAGCTTGGGGTCCAGCTATGAGCAGTTCTTC
>.|.|TRBJ2-3|TRBV7-3
CASSLRRSLTDTQYF
TGTGCCAGCAGCTTAAGGCGGAGTCTCACAGATACGCAGTATTTT
>TRBD1|.|TRBJ2-7|TRBV18
CASSPSGQGKAHEQYF
TGTGCCAGCTCACCATCCGGACAGGGGAAGGCTCACGAGCAGTACTTC
>TRBD1|.|TRBJ1-2|TRBV7-9
CASSLDRGYGYTF
TGTGCCAGCAGCTTAGACAGGGGCTATGGCTACACCTTC
>.|.|TRBJ2-1|TRBV6-5
CASSDRQYNQQFF
TGTGCCAGCAGTGACCGACAGTACAATCAGCAGTTCTTC
>.|.|TRBJ2-7|TRBV27
CASRAVEAAYEQYF
TGTGCCAGCAGGGCGGTCGAGGCCGCCTACGAGCAGTACTTC
>.|once|TRBJ2-1|TRBV11-3
CASSLGQTHNEQFF
TGTGCCAGCAGCTTAGGACAGACCCACAATGAGCAGTTCTTC
>.|.|TRBJ2-7|TRBV28
CASATPAYEQYF
TGTGCCAGCGCGACACCCGCGTACGAGCAGTACTTC
>TRBD1|.|TRBJ2-1|TRBV9
CASSPDRGYNEQFF
TGTGCCAGCAGCCCGGACAGGGGCTACAATGAGCAGTTCTTC
>TRBD2|.|TRBJ2-7|TRBV5-1
CASSLEAGALYEQYF
TGCGCCAGCAGCTTGGAAGCGGGAGCTTTATACGAGCAGTACTTC
>.|.|TRBJ2-2|TRBV5-6
CASSSGTGELFF
TGTGCCAGCAGCTCGGGCACCGGGGAGCTGTTTTTT
>TRBD2|once|TRBJ2-1|TRBV5-6
CASSYGGRDEQFF
TGTGCCAGCAGCTACGGAGGGAGGGATGAGCAGTTCTTC
>TRBD2|.|TRBJ2-2|TRBV9
CASSGLIAGVGPGELFF
TGTGCCAGCAGCGGGCTAATAGCGGGAGTGGGACCCGGGGAGCTGTTTTTT
>TRBD1|.|TRBJ2-7|TRBV7-2
CASSPGQGRNEQYF
TGTGCCAGCAGTCCGGGACAGGGAAGAAACGAGCAGTACTTC
>.|.|TRBJ1-1|TRBV4-1
CASSQEFKGLTEAFF
TGCGCCAGCAGCCAAGAATTTAAGGGTTTGACTGAAGCTTTCTTT
>TRBD2|few|TRBJ2-1|TRBV6-4
CASSDGTSGNEQFF
TGTGCCAGCAGTGACGGGACTAGCGGGAATGAGCAGTTCTTC